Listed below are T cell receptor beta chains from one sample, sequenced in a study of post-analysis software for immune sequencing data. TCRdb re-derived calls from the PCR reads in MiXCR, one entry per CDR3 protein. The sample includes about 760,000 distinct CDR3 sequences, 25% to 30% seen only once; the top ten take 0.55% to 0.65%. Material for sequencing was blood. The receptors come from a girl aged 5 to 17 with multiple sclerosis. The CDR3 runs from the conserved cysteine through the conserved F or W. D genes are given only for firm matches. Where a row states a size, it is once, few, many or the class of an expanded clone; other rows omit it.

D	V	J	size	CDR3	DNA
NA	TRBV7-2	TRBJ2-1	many	CASSLGGANGNEQFF	TGTGCCAGCAGTCTGGGGGGGGCCAACGGGAATGAGCAGTTCTTC
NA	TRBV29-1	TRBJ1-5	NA	CSAGQMNQPQHF	TGCAGCGCAGGACAGATGAATCAGCCCCAGCATTTT
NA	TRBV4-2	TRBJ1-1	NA	CASSLGMGGNTEAFF	TGTGCCAGCTCACTTGGTATGGGTGGGAACACTGAAGCTTTCTTT
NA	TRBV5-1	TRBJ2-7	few	CASSRPTSPYEQYF	TGCGCCAGCAGCAGACCGACAAGCCCCTACGAGCAGTACTTC
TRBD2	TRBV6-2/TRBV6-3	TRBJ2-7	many	CASSYERSGVPEQYF	TGTGCCAGCAGTTACGAGCGCAGCGGGGTTCCCGAGCAGTACTTC
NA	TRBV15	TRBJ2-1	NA	CATSIRAGLNEQFF	TGTGCCACCAGCATCAGGGCTGGTTTGAATGAGCAGTTCTTC
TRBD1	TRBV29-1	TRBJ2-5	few	CSVHPGQQEAQYF	TGCAGCGTACATCCGGGACAGCAAGAGGCCCAGTACTTC
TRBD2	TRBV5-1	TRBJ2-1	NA	CASSLDRGLVVGNEQFF	TGCGCCAGCAGCTTGGATAGGGGACTAGTGGTGGGCAATGAGCAGTTCTTC
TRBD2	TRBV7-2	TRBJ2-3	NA	CASSFSGGVPDTQYF	TGTGCCAGCAGCTTTAGCGGGGGAGTCCCAGATACGCAGTATTTT
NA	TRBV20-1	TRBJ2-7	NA	CSARETDRSDEQYF	TGCAGTGCTAGGGAAACCGATCGATCAGACGAGCAGTACTTC
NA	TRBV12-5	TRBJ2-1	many	CASGLSGNNEQFF	TGTGCTAGTGGTTTGTCCGGAAACAATGAGCAGTTCTTC
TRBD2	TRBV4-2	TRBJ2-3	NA	CASSRSSSGGRTDTQYF	TGTGCCAGCAGCCGATCCTCCAGCGGGGGCCGCACAGATACGCAGTATTTT
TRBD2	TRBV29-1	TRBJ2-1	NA	CSVLSGSAHNEQFF	TGCAGCGTCCTTAGCGGGAGCGCCCACAATGAGCAGTTCTTC
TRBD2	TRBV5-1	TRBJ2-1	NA	CASSPGGLAGANSYNEQFF	TGCGCCAGCAGCCCCGGCGGACTAGCGGGAGCGAACTCCTACAATGAGCAGTTCTTC
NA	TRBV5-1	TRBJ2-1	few	CASSLTGRVGGFNNEQFF	TGCGCCAGCAGCTTAACAGGGAGAGTCGGCGGGTTCAACAATGAGCAGTTCTTC
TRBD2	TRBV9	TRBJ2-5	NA	CASTGGLASGGQETQYF	TGTGCCAGCACCGGAGGCCTTGCTAGCGGGGGGCAAGAGACCCAGTACTTC
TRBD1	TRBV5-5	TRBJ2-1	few	CASSLQGVVKFF	TGTGCCAGCAGCCTACAGGGGGTAGTTAAGTTCTTC
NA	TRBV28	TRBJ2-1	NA	CASSEFRAFNEQFF	TGTGCCAGCAGTGAGTTTAGGGCCTTTAATGAGCAGTTCTTC
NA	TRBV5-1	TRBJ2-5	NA	CASSRTGSYQETQYF	TGCGCCAGCAGCAGAACCGGGTCGTACCAAGAGACCCAGTACTTC
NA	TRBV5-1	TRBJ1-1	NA	CASSLEGPKNTEAFF	TGCGCCAGCAGCTTGGAGGGACCTAAAAACACTGAAGCTTTCTTT
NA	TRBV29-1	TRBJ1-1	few	CSVAANTEAFF	TGCAGCGTTGCAGCTAACACTGAAGCTTTCTTT
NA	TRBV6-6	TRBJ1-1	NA	CASRRERGYTEAFF	TGTGCCAGCAGAAGGGAGCGGGGGTACACTGAAGCTTTCTTT
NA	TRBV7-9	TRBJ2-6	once	CASSLQRYLVLTF	TGTGCCAGCAGCCTCCAACGCTACCTTGTCCTGACTTTC
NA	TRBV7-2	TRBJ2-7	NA	CASSPRSLGGTYEQYF	TGTGCCAGCAGCCCCCGGAGTTTAGGGGGAACTTACGAGCAGTACTTC
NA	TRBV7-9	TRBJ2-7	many	CASSLGFGVKQYF	TGTGCCAGCAGCTTAGGGTTTGGGGTTAAGCAGTACTTC
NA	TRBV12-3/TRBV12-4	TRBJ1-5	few	CASSFQGGNQPQHF	TGTGCCAGCAGTTTTCAGGGCGGCAATCAGCCCCAGCATTTT